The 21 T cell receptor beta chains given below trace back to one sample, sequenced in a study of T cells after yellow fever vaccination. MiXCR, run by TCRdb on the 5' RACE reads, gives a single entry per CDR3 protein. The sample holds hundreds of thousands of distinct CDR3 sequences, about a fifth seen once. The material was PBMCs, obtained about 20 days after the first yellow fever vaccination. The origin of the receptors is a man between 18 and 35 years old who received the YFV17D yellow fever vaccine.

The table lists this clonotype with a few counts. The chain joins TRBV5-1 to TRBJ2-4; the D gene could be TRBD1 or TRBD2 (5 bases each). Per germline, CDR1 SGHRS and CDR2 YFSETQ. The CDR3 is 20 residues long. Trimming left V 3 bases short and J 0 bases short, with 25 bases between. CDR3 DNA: TGCGCCAGCAGCTATAAACAGGCGGTTTACGGGGTGCTAGCCAAAAACATTCAGTACTTC. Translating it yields CASSYKQAVYGVLAKNIQYF.

The CDR3 sequence is CSASLPGQGYNEQFF. CDR3 nucleotide sequence: TGCAGTGCTAGCCTTCCGGGACAGGGCTACAATGAGCAGTTCTTC. The genes are TRBV20-1 and TRBJ2-1; TRBD1 aligns across 9 bases. The germline gives CDR1 DFQATT, CDR2 SNEGSKA (reference sequence). Unmatched junction bases numbered 6, after V lost 3 bases and J lost 3 bases. CDR3 size: 15 residues.

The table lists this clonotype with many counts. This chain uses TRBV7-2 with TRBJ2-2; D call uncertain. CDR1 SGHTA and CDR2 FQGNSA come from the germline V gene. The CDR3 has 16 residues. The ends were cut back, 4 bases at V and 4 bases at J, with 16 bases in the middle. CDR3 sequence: CASSSRLRTATGELFF. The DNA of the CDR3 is TGTGCCAGCAGCTCCCGACTCCGGACCGCCACCGGGGAGCTGTTTTTT.

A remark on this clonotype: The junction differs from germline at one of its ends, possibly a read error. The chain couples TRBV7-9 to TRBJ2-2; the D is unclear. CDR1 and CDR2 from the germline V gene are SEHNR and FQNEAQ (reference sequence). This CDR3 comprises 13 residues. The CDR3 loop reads CASSLGNPGELFF. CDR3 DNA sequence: TGTGCCAGCAGCTTAGGGAACCCCGGGGAGCTGTTTTTT.

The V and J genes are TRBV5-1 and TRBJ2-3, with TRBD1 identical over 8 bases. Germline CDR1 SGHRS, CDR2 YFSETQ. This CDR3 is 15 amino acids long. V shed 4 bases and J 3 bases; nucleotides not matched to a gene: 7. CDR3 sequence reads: CASSVPQGATDTQYF. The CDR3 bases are TGCGCCAGCAGCGTCCCCCAGGGGGCAACAGATACGCAGTATTTT.

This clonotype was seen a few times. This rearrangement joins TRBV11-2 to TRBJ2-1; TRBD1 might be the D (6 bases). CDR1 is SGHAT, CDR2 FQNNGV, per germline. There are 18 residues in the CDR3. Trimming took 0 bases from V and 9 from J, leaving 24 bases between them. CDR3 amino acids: CASSLDQGGTTRITEQFF. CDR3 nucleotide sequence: TGTGCCAGCAGCTTAGATCAGGGTGGGACAACAAGGATTACTGAGCAGTTCTTC.

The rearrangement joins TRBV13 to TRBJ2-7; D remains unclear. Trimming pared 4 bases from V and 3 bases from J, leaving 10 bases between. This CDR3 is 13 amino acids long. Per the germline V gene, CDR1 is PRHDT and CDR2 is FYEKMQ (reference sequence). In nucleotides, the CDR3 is TGTGCCAGCAGCTGGAGTCCTAACTACGAGCAGTACGTC. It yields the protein CASSWSPNYEQYV.

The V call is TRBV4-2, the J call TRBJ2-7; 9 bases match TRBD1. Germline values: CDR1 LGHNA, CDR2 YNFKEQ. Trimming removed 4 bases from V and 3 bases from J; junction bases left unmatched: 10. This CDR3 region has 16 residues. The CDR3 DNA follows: TGTGCCAGCAGCCCACACCTGGACAGGGGTAACTACGAGCAGTACTTC. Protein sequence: CASSPHLDRGNYEQYF.

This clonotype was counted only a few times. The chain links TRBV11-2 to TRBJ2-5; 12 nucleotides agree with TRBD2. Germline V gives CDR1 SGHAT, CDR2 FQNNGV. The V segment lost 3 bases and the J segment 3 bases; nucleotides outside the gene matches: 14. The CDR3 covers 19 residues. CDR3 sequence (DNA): TGTGCCAGCAGCTTCAAATGGCTAGCGGGGGGGCTGTCAGAAGAGACCCAGTACTTC. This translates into CASSFKWLAGGLSEETQYF.

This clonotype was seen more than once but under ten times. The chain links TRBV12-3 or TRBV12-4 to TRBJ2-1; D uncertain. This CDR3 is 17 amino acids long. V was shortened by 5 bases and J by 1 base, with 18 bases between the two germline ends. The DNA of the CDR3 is TGTGCCAGCAGTGTCCCCACAAAGTTGGGTTCCTACAATGAGCAGTTCTTC. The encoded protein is CASSVPTKLGSYNEQFF.

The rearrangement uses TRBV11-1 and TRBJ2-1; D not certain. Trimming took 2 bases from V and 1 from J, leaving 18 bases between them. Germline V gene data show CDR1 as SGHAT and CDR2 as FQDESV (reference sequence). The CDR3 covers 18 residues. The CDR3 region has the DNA TGTGCCAGCAGCTTATCCCCCCTCGATGTCTGGTCCTACAATGAGCAGTTCTTC. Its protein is CASSLSPLDVWSYNEQFF.

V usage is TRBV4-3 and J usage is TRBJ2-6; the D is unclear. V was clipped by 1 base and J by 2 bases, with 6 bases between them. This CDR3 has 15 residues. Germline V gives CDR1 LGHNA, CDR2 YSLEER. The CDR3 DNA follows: TGCGCCAGCAGCCAAGTATTGGCTGGGGCCAACGTCCTGACTTTC. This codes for CASSQVLAGANVLTF.

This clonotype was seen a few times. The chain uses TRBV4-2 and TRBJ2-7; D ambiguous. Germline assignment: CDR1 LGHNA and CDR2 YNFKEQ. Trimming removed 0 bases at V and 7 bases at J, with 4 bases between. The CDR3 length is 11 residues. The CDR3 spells CASSQDGEQYF. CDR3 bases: TGTGCCAGCAGCCAAGATGGGGAGCAGTACTTC.

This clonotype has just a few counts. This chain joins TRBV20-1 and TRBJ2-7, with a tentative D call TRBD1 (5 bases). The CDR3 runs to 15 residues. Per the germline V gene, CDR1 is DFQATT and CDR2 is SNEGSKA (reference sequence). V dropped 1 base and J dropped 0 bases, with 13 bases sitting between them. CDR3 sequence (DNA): TGCAGTGCTAGAGGGTCAGGGAACTTCTCCTACGAGCAGTACGTC. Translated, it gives CSARGSGNFSYEQYV.

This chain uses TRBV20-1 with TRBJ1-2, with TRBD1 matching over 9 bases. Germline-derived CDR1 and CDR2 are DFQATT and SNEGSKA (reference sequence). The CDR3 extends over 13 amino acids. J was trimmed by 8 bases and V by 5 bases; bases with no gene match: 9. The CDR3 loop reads CSAAAGTGSGYTF. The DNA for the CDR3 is TGCAGTGCTGCCGCCGGGACAGGGTCCGGCTACACCTTC.

The CDR3 DNA sequence: TGTGCCAGCAGGCTGTTCCCTGGGAACACTGAAGCTTTCTTT. Translated, it gives CASRLFPGNTEAFF. This sequence joins TRBV6-1 and TRBJ1-1; D is ambiguous. CDR3 length: 14 amino acids. Germline V gene sequence: CDR1 MNHNS, CDR2 SASEGT. V was pared by 6 bases and J by 1 base, with 12 bases between.

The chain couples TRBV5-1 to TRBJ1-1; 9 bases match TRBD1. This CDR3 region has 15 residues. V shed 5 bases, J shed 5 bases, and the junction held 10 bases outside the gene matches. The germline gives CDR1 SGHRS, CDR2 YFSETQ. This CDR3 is CASSYYRGRGTEAFF. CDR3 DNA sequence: TGCGCCAGCAGTTACTACAGGGGGCGCGGTACTGAAGCTTTCTTT.

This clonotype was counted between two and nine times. CDR3 in DNA: TGTGCCAGCAGCTTAGGACGGCATCAGCCCCAGCATTTT. Translation: CASSLGRHQPQHF. The chain combines TRBV7-2 with TRBJ1-5; no firm D call. The V and J ends lost 1 base and 5 bases respectively, with 6 bases between them. The CDR3 loop spans 13 amino acids. Looked up from germline, CDR1 is SGHTA and CDR2 is FQGNSA.

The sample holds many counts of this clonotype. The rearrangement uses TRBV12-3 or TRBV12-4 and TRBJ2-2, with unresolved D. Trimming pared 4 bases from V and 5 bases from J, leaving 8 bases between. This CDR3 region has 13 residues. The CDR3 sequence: CASSYLRTGELFF. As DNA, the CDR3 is TGTGCCAGCAGTTATCTGAGAACCGGGGAGCTGTTTTTT.

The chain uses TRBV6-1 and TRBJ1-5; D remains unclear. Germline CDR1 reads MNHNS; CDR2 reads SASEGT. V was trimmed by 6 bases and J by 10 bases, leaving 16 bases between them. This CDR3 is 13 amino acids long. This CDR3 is CASSLATFGPQHF. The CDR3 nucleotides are TGTGCCAGCAGCCTGGCCACATTCGGACCCCAGCATTTT.

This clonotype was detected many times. CDR3 DNA sequence: TGTGCCAGCACCTCGGCCGGGGAGCAGTACTTC. This translates into CASTSAGEQYF. The chain recombines TRBV6-5 with TRBJ2-7; D gene ambiguous. The CDR3 is 11 amino acids. Germline values: CDR1 MNHEY, CDR2 SVGAGI. V gave up 7 bases and J gave up 7 bases, with 11 bases separating them.